A few counts support the clone carrying this T cell receptor (beta chain). Its specificity is not known. Clones were read by immunoSEQ multiplex PCR, and TCRdb kept only the in-frame ones, dropping some. The sample includes about 56,000 clones, approximately 82% of them seen just once. CDR3 length equals 15 residues. Deletions cut 4 bases from V and 0 bases from J, with 10 bases between. Germline V CDR1 and CDR2: SNHLY, FYNNEI. Unstimulated regulatory T cells (CD4+CD25+CD127-), CD4+CD25- non-regulatory cells, CD4 and CD8 cells were FACS-sorted from thawed PBMCs. The record originates from a study of Tregs in tolerant kidney transplant recipients. Study-level results: The most relevant donor-specific Treg TCRbeta repertoire apparently came from expansion with activated donor B cells. Findings come from small patient numbers and require larger validation. No direct test of biological reproducibility was done here.

The V and J genes are TRBV2 and TRBJ1-5; D ambiguous. The receptor was isolated from a human donor in good health. The specimen sequenced was CD4+ T cells from blood. CDR3: CASSGAFNSNQPQHF. CDR3 DNA sequence: TGTGCCAGCAGTGGGGCCTTTAATAGCAATCAGCCCCAGCATTTT.